Listed here are 32 T cell receptor beta chains from one sample, sequenced in a study of monozygotic twins with inflammatory bowel disease. TCRdb re-called the 5' RACE reads and shows each CDR3 protein once, DNA omitted. The sample features about 210,000 distinct CDR3 sequences, with less than 2% in its top ten. Specimen: blood. These receptors all come from a human donor with ulcerative colitis or Crohn's disease, or a healthy co-twin of an affected twin (not recorded which).

V is TRBV29-1 and J is TRBJ2-1; TCRdb names TRBD1, which stays unverified in the absence of DNA. The CDR3 has 17 amino acids. In germline, CDR1 is SQVTM, CDR2 ANQGSEA. CDR3 sequence: CSVEDQVGGARNNEQFF.

The chain recombines TRBV4-2 with TRBJ1-6; lacking DNA, the TRBD1 call made by TCRdb goes unchecked. Per germline, CDR1 LGHNA and CDR2 YNFKEQ. The CDR3 is made up of 14 amino acids. CDR3 region: CASSTGRSDRTLHF.

This chain uses TRBV19 with TRBJ1-5. CDR1 is LNHDA, CDR2 SQIVND, per germline (reference sequence). CDR3 length equals 13 residues. The CDR3 loop reads CASSTSGNQPQHF.

This chain connects TRBV19 to TRBJ2-1; the TRBD1 assignment by TCRdb is unverifiable without DNA. The CDR3 spans 14 residues. From germline, CDR1 is LNHDA and CDR2 SQIVND (reference sequence). The CDR3 loop is CASSGNREYNEQFF.

The chain combines TRBV19 with TRBJ1-1. The germline V gene encodes CDR1 LNHDA and CDR2 SQIVND (reference sequence). This CDR3 is built from 13 residues. The CDR3 region is CASSLAIRTEAFF. Supplemented by reference TRBV19 and TRBJ1-1, the full variable domain reads DGGITQSPKYLFRKEGQNVTLSCEQNLNHDAMYWYRQDPGQGLRLIYYSQIVNDFQKGDIAEGYSVSREKKESFPLTVTSAQKNPTAFYLCASSLAIRTEAFFGQGTRLTVV.

This chain joins TRBV5-6 and TRBJ1-1; absent DNA, TCRdb's TRBD1 call cannot be checked. The germline V gene has CDR1 SGHDT and CDR2 YYEEEE. This CDR3 has 15 amino acids. CDR3 sequence reads: CASSSSTGWDTEAFF.

This chain's CDR3 is CSARGASNEKLFF. The genes are TRBV20-1 and TRBJ1-4. Germline values: CDR1 DFQATT, CDR2 SNEGSKA (reference sequence). The CDR3 covers 13 residues.

The genes are TRBV6-9 and TRBJ1-2. Germline CDR1 MNHGY, CDR2 SVAAGI. The CDR3 loop spans 12 amino acids. This CDR3 reads CASSASGYGYTF.

This chain connects TRBV28 to TRBJ1-1. The CDR3 loop spans 12 amino acids. From germline, CDR1 is MDHEN and CDR2 SYDVKM. The CDR3 is CASSLPQERAFF.

The chain uses TRBV5-1 and TRBJ2-7. The CDR3 spans 14 residues. Germline lookup yields CDR1 SGHRS and CDR2 YFSETQ. CDR3 region: CASSLGVSSYEQYF.

The chain joins TRBV5-1 to TRBJ2-2; TCRdb designates TRBD2, a call that cannot be tested without DNA. The CDR3 extends over 16 amino acids. Germline V gene data show CDR1 as SGHRS and CDR2 as YFSETQ. This CDR3 reads CASSFRTPPPTGELFF.

V usage is TRBV5-1 and J usage is TRBJ2-1; TCRdb's assignment of TRBD1 cannot be checked, as there is no DNA. There are 15 residues in the CDR3. CDR1 SGHRS and CDR2 YFSETQ come from the germline V gene. The chain's CDR3 is CASSLTGTGAVEQFF.

The chain joins TRBV7-8 to TRBJ1-4. Germline CDR1 reads SGHVS; CDR2 reads FQNEAQ. CDR3 length: 14 amino acids. The CDR3 here is CASSSTSANEKLFF. The full variable domain, in which reference TRBV7-8 and TRBJ1-4 provide the parts outside the CDR3, is GAGVSQSPRYKVAKRGQDVALRCDPISGHVSLFWYQQALGQGPEFLTYFQNEAQLDKSGLPSDRFFAERPEGSVSTLKIQRTQQEDSAVYLCASSSTSANEKLFFGSGTQLSVL.

CDR3 loop: CASSTGHMVNEQYF. The chain recombines TRBV7-9 with TRBJ2-7; lacking DNA, the TRBD1 call made by TCRdb goes unchecked. Germline values: CDR1 SEHNR, CDR2 FQNEAQ (reference sequence). The length of the CDR3 is 14 residues.

The rearrangement uses TRBV3-1 and TRBJ2-2; with no DNA, the TCRdb D assignment of TRBD1 cannot be verified. The CDR3 is 17 residues long. Germline V gene sequence: CDR1 LGHDT, CDR2 YNNKEL (reference sequence). CDR3 sequence reads: CASSLQTGFGNTGELFF.

The chain employs TRBV7-2 and TRBJ1-2; TCRdb gives TRBD1 as the D gene, but with no DNA this cannot be confirmed. CDR1 and CDR2 (germline): SGHTA, FQGNSA. The CDR3 runs to 14 residues. Here the CDR3 reads CASSAGQKHYGYTF.

This chain links TRBV2 with TRBJ2-1; TCRdb names TRBD2, which stays unverified in the absence of DNA. Germline V gene lookup returns CDR1 SNHLY and CDR2 FYNNEI. CDR3 length: 16 amino acids. The CDR3 is CASSKRTSGVYNEQFF.

The chain couples TRBV11-2 to TRBJ2-3; with no DNA, the TCRdb D assignment of TRBD1 cannot be verified. The CDR3 spans 14 residues. Germline CDR1 and CDR2: SGHAT and FQNNGV. The CDR3 sequence is CASKGGGGTDTQYF.

The chain couples TRBV6-1 to TRBJ2-3; the TCRdb call, TRBD2, lacks DNA for checking. This CDR3 has 16 amino acids. CDR1 is MNHNS and CDR2 is SASEGT in the germline V gene. This chain's CDR3 is CASTPDGSGPTDTQYF.

The genes are TRBV20-1 and TRBJ2-5. Germline CDR1 and CDR2: DFQATT and SNEGSKA (reference sequence). This CDR3 has 13 amino acids. The CDR3 is CSARSGASETQYF.

This sequence joins TRBV14 and TRBJ2-4. The CDR3 covers 12 residues. Per the germline V gene, CDR1 is SGHDN and CDR2 is FVKESK. The CDR3 loop is CASSQSENIQYF. Full variable domain (missing parts from reference TRBV14 and TRBJ2-4): EAGVTQFPSHSVIEKGQTVTLRCDPISGHDNLYWYRRVMGKEIKFLLHFVKESKQDESGMPNNRFLAERTGGTYSTLKVQPAELEDSGVYFCASSQSENIQYFGAGTRLSVL.

The V call is TRBV10-1, the J call TRBJ2-1; TCRdb names TRBD1, which stays unverified in the absence of DNA. The length of the CDR3 is 13 residues. Germline values: CDR1 WNHNN, CDR2 SYGVQD (reference sequence). This CDR3 is CASSGQGFGEQFF.

The chain employs TRBV12-3 or TRBV12-4 and TRBJ2-1; TCRdb designates TRBD1, a call that cannot be tested without DNA. This CDR3 has 15 residues. The CDR3 region is CASSPFRDSYNEQFF.

The rearrangement uses TRBV10-3 and TRBJ2-3; lacking DNA, the TRBD1 call made by TCRdb goes unchecked. Germline assignment: CDR1 ENHRY and CDR2 SYGVKD. This CDR3 region has 12 residues. The CDR3 loop is CAIGGATDTQYF.

The genes are TRBV20-1 and TRBJ2-1; the TCRdb call, TRBD2, lacks DNA for checking. This CDR3 contains 15 residues. Germline lookup yields CDR1 DFQATT and CDR2 SNEGSKA (reference sequence). CDR3 residues: CSAPTRGSSYNEQFF.

The V gene is TRBV6-1, the J gene TRBJ2-1; TCRdb designates TRBD2, a call that cannot be tested without DNA. The CDR3 extends over 14 amino acids. Germline V lookup: CDR1 MNHNS, CDR2 SASEGT. CDR3 protein: CASGLAGAYNEQFF.

V and J are TRBV7-9 and TRBJ1-5; TCRdb picks TRBD1, but there is no DNA to check that call. This CDR3 has 12 amino acids. Germline-derived CDR1 and CDR2 are SEHNR and FQNEAQ (reference sequence). This CDR3 is CASSPLSGSQHF. Supplemented by reference TRBV7-9 and TRBJ1-5, the full variable domain reads DTGVSQNPRHKITKRGQNVTFRCDPISEHNRLYWYRQTLGQGPEFLTYFQNEAQLEKSRLLSDRFSAERPKGSFSTLEIQRTEQGDSAMYLCASSPLSGSQHFGDGTRLSIL.

CDR3 residues: CATSDAGTTTGELFF. The genes are TRBV24-1 and TRBJ2-2; TCRdb outputs TRBD1, but without DNA this stays unchecked. CDR1 and CDR2 (germline): KGHDR, SFDVKD. There are 15 residues in the CDR3.

The V and J genes are TRBV7-8 and TRBJ1-4; absent DNA, TCRdb's TRBD1 call cannot be checked. Looked up from germline, CDR1 is SGHVS and CDR2 is FQNEAQ. This CDR3 spans 17 amino acids. The CDR3: CASSLGQWRATNEKLFF.

The chain couples TRBV4-2 to TRBJ1-2; TCRdb indicates TRBD1, and absent DNA this call remains unverified. This CDR3 has 16 residues. Per the germline V gene, CDR1 is LGHNA and CDR2 is YNFKEQ. CDR3: CASRLDRVKFNYGYTF.

V is TRBV10-3 and J is TRBJ2-7. The CDR3 sequence is 12 residues long. Germline V lookup: CDR1 ENHRY, CDR2 SYGVKD. The CDR3 sequence: CAISDNGYEQYF.

The chain recombines TRBV3-1 with TRBJ2-1; TCRdb's D call, TRBD2, is unchecked because there is no DNA. CDR3 size: 14 residues. Germline V gives CDR1 LGHDT, CDR2 YNNKEL (reference sequence). CDR3 in amino acids: CASSPPGLAGPPFF.